This T cell receptor beta chain comes out of a study of CD8+ T cells in alopecia areata. CDR1 and CDR2 from the germline V gene are MNHEY and SVGAGI. CDR3 length: 15 residues. V lost 1 base and J lost 1, with 10 bases in between. RNA, once extracted, was reverse transcribed into cDNA for use as the sequencing template. Sequenced by immunoSEQ multiplex PCR; TCRdb stores in-frame clones only, minus some. The data show under 200,000 clones, less than 70% seen once. Treatment: oral pan-JAK inhibitor, 5-10 mg twice daily. The study team obtained lesional scalp punch biopsies and peripheral blood from alopecia areata patients.

The sequence was collected from a human donor with alopecia areata. The sample here was CD4+ T cells sorted from blood, taken at week 4, from a patient treated with tofacitinib. The chain uses TRBV6-5 and TRBJ1-1; possible D gene TRBD1, 6 bases. CDR3 bases: TGTGCCAGCAGTTACTGGGGGCTCGGGAACACTGAAGCTTTCTTT. Encoded protein: CASSYWGLGNTEAFF.